This TCR beta chain was recorded in a study of blood T cell repertoires in COVID-19. Study-level information: Samples representing acute and convalescent COVID-19 were sourced from the United States, Italy and Spain.

The cohort comprised adults aged roughly 18 to 95 years residing in 20 to 30 US areas. Assignments of participants to cohorts depended upon their own reported clinical history. Trimming pared 1 base from V and 2 bases from J, leaving 10 bases between. The CDR3 has 14 residues. CDR1 SGHRS and CDR2 YFSETQ come from the germline V gene. Source study methods: The authors estimated nucleated cell counts from reference gene primer amplification. Clones were sequenced by immunoSEQ multiplex PCR, and TCRdb holds only the in-frame ones, with some missing. V and J calls and clone size are given by that table; D and trimming were obtained from the DNA. The sample lists about 270,000 clones, about nine tenths seen once, with roughly 3.9% in the top ten.

The rearrangement uses TRBV5-1 and TRBJ2-7, with D unclear. This clonotype was obtained from a woman aged 30 to 39 with acute COVID-19. The sample comprised PBMCs or T cells enriched from blood (not recorded which). CDR3 nucleotides: TGCGCCAGCAGCTTGCCCCAGTACCCCTACGAGCAGTACTTC. It is translated as CASSLPQYPYEQYF.